This TCR beta chain was captured in a study of regulatory dendritic cells for organ transplantation. Study-wide points: Mature dendritic cells appeared to drive more memory CD8+ clonal expansion than regulatory ones.

Clones were read by immunoSEQ multiplex PCR, and TCRdb kept only the in-frame ones, dropping some. The sample has some 29,000 clones, about 75% seen once. The CDR3 is 13 residues long. The V end was cut by 4 bases, the J end by 4 bases, with 8 bases between. Germline-derived CDR1 and CDR2 are MDHEN and SYDVKM. Details on this clone: No antigen is known for it.

Sequencing input: memory CD4+ T cells from blood. Stated subset: CD45RO+ memory T cells. The TCR was taken from a human donor in good health. V gene TRBV28 combines with J gene TRBJ1-5, with D uncertain. CDR3 nucleotides: TGTGCCAGCAGTTGGGATGGAAATCAGCCCCAGCATTTT. Translating gives CASSWDGNQPQHF. The full variable domain, its missing parts supplied by reference TRBV28 and TRBJ1-5, is DVKVTQSSRYLVKRTGEKVFLECVQDMDHENMFWYRQDPGLGLRLIYFSYDVKMKEKGDIPEGYSVSREKKERFSLILESASTNQTSMYLCASSWDGNQPQHFGDGTRLSIL.